The clone carrying this TCR beta chain was observed a handful of times. The target antigen is unknown. V lost 6 bases, J lost 9 bases, and 15 bases lay in between. This CDR3 has 12 amino acids. The V gene's germline CDR1 is SQVTM and CDR2 ANQGSEA. Patients who provided the archived tumor blocks had not received neoadjuvant therapy before surgery. The data belong to a study of CXCR4 blockade with PD-1 therapy in pancreatic cancer. Study observations and caveats: Survival did not correlate with tumor clonality, which averaged about 0.14 versus 0.054. Clone frequency correlated with its number of distinct nucleotide rearrangements. Only TCRbeta chains were sequenced here.

TCRdb's copy holds only in-frame clones and misses some; the assay was immunoSEQ multiplex PCR. This table has 5,000 to 7,000 clones, less than 40% appearing once. Sequenced input: tumor tissue. The TCR comes from a human donor with pancreatic ductal adenocarcinoma. This chain connects TRBV29-1 to TRBJ1-5, with D unclear. CDR3 in DNA: TGCAGCGTAAGGGCCGCTTCGGGGCCCCAGCATTTT. Protein: CSVRAASGPQHF.